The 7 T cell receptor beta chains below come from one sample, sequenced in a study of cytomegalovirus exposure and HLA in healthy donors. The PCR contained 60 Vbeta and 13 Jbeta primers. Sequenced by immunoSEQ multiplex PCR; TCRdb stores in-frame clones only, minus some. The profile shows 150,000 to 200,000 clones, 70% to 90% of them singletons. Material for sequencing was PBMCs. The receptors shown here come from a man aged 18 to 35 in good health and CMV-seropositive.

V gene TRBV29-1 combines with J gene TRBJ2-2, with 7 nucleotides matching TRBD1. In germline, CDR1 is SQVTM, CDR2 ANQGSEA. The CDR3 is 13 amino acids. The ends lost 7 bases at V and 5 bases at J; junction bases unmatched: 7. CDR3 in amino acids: CSARQGGTGELFF. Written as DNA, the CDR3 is TGCAGCGCACGACAGGGCGGGACCGGGGAGCTGTTTTTT.

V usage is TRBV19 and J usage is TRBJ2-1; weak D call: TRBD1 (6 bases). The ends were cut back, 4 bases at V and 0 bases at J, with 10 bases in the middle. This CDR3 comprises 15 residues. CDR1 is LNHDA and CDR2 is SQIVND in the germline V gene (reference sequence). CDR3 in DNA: TGTGCCAGTAGTAGGGACAAGACCTCCTACAATGAGCAGTTCTTC. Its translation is CASSRDKTSYNEQFF.

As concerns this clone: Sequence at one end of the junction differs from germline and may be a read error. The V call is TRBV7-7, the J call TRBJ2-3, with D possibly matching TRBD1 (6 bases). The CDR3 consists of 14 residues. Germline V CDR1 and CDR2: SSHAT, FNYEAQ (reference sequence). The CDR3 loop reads CASSQGWGTDTQYF. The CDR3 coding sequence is TGTGCTAGCAGCCAGGGGTGGGGCACAGATACGCAGTATTTT.

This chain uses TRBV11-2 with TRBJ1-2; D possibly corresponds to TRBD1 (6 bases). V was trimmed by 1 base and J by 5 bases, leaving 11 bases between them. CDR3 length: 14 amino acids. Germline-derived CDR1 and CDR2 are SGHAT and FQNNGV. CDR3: CASSLVTGTYGYTF. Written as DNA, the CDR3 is TGTGCCAGCAGCTTAGTCACAGGGACATATGGCTACACCTTC.

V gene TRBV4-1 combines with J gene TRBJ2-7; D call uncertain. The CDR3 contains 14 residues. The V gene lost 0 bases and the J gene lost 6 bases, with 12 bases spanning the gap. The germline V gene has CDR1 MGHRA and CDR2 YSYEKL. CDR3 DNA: TGCGCCAGCAGCCAAGAAGCGTCCGTAACCGAGCAGTACTTC. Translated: CASSQEASVTEQYF.

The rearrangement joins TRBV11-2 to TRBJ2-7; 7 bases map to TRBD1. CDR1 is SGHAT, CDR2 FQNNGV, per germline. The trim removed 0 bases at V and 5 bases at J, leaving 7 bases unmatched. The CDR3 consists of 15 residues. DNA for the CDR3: TGTGCCAGCAGCTTAGACCGGACAGGCTATAACGAGCAGTACTTC. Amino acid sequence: CASSLDRTGYNEQYF.

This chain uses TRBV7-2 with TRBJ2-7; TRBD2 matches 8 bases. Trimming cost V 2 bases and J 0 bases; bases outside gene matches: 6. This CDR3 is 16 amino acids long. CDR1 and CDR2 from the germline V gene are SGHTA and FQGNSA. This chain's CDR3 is CASSLRQRGSSYEQYF. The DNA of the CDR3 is TGTGCCAGCAGCTTACGGCAGCGGGGGAGCTCCTACGAGCAGTACTTC.